This paragraph reports one T cell receptor (beta chain). Antigen: not known. Each cDNA molecule carried a unique molecular identifier. TCRdb passed the 5' RACE reads through MiXCR, listing each CDR3 protein once. The table has about 68,000 distinct CDR3 sequences, 9.5% to 15% seen once. The CDR3 spans 11 residues. The germline V gene has CDR1 SQVTM and CDR2 ANQGSEA. V lost 3 bases to trimming and J lost 11 bases, with 10 bases between them. These data belong to a study of early T cells in non-severe SARS-CoV-2 infection. Looking at the study overall: Sequencing of bulk RNA from unsorted whole blood was done, without chain pairing. Notes on the study in general: Matching results from VDJdb favored anti-spike CD8 responses, leaving private and CD4 specificities undetected.

The V call is TRBV29-1, the J call TRBJ1-4; weak D call: TRBD1 (5 bases). The sequence came from an adult who was a healthcare worker with PCR-confirmed SARS-CoV-2 infection or an uninfected control (not recorded which). The sample comprised whole blood. Here the CDR3 reads CSVDDSAKLFF. DNA of the CDR3: TGCAGCGTTGATGACAGCGCCAAACTGTTTTTT.